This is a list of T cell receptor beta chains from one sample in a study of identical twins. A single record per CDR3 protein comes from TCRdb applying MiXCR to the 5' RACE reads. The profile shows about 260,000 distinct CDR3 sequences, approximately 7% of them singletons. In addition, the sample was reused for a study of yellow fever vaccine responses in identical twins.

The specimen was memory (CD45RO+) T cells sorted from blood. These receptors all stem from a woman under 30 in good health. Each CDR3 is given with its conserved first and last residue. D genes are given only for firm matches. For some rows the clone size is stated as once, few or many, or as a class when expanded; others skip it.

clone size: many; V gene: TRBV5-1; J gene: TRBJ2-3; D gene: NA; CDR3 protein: CASSSQRTTDTQYF; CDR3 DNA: TGCGCCAGCAGTTCTCAAAGAACCACAGATACGCAGTATTTT
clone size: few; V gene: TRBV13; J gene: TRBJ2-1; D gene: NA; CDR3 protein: CASSSPRQASYNEQFF; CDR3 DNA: TGTGCCAGCAGCTCCCCCAGACAGGCGAGTTACAATGAGCAGTTCTTC
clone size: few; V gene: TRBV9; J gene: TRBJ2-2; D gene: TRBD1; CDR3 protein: CASSPRDSVTGELFF; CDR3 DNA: TGTGCCAGCAGCCCAAGGGACAGCGTCACCGGGGAGCTGTTTTTT
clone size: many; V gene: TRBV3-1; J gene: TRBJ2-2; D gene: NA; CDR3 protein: CASSQLGGGELFF; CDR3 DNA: TGTGCCAGCAGCCAACTAGGGGGCGGGGAGCTGTTTTTT
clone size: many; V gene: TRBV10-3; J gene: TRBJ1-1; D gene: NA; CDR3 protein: CAISVELMNTEAFF; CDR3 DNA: TGTGCCATCAGTGTCGAGCTTATGAACACTGAAGCTTTCTTT
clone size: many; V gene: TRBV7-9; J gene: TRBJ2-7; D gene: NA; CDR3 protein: CASSFSLTYGLYEQYF; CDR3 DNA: TGTGCCAGCAGCTTTTCCCTAACTTACGGTCTCTACGAGCAGTACTTC
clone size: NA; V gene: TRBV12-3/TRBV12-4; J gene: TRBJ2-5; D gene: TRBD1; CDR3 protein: CASNPNRGETQYF; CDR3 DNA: TGTGCCAGCAACCCCAACAGGGGGGAGACCCAGTACTTC
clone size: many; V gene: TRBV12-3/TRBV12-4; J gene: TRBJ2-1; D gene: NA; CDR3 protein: CASSSPPGERGEQFF; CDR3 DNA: TGTGCCAGCAGTTCTCCCCCTGGGGAGAGGGGTGAGCAGTTCTTC
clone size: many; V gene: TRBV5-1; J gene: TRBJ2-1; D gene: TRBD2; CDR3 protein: CASSLSTGLAGRDPFF; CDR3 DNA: TGCGCCAGCAGCTTGTCGACGGGACTAGCGGGTAGGGATCCGTTCTTC
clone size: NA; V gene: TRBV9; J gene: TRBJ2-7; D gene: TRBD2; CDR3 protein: CASSPSGTSSSEQYF; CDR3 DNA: TGTGCCAGCAGCCCTAGTGGGACTAGCTCTTCTGAGCAGTACTTC
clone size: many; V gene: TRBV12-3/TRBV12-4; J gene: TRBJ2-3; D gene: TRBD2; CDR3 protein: CASSFSGGGPDTQYF; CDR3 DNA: TGTGCCAGCAGTTTCTCGGGGGGGGGCCCTGATACGCAGTATTTT
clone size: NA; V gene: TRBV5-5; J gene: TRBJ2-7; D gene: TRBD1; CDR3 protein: CASSYGTGSYEQYF; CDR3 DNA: TGTGCCAGCAGCTATGGGACAGGGAGCTACGAGCAGTACTTC
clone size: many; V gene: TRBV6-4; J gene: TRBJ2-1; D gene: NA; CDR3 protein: CASSENLYSYNEQFF; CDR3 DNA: TGTGCCAGCAGTGAGAACCTATACTCCTACAATGAGCAGTTCTTC
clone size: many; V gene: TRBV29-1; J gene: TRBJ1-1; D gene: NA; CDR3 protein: CSRRSMLLRTEAFF; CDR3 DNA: TGCAGCAGAAGGTCGATGCTCCTGAGGACTGAAGCTTTCTTT
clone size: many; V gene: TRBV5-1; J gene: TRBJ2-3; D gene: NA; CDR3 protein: CASSHSGEKSTDTQYF; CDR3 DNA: TGCGCCAGCAGCCACTCAGGGGAGAAGTCCACAGATACGCAGTATTTT
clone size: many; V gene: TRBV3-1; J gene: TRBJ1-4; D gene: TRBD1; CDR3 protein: CASSLDRGGKLFF; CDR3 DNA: TGTGCCAGCAGCCTCGACAGGGGCGGGAAACTGTTTTTT
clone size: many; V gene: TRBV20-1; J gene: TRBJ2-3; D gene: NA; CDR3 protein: CSATRQIGDTQYF; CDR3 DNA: TGCAGTGCAACCCGTCAAATAGGCGATACGCAGTATTTT
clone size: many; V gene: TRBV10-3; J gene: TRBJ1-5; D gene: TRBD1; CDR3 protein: CAISDSDRVGQPQHF; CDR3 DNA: TGTGCCATCAGTGACTCGGACAGGGTTGGGCAGCCCCAGCATTTT
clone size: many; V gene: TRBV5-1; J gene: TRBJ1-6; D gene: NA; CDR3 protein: CASSPGSTEGSPLHF; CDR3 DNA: TGCGCCAGCAGCCCCGGCTCTACCGAGGGTTCACCCCTCCACTTT
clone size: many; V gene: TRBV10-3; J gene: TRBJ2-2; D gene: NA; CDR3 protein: CAISALDVNTGELFF; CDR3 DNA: TGTGCCATCAGCGCTTTGGACGTGAACACCGGGGAGCTGTTTTTT
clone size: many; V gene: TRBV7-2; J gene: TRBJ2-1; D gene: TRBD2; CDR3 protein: CASSRTSGGEKYNEQFF; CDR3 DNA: TGTGCCAGCAGCCGGACTAGCGGGGGGGAAAAATACAATGAGCAGTTCTTC
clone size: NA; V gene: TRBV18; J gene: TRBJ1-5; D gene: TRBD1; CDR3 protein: CASSPIGQGGPQHF; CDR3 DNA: TGTGCCAGCTCACCGATCGGACAGGGTGGGCCCCAGCATTTT
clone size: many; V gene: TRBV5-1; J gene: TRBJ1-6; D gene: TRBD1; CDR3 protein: CASSHPDRDSSPLHF; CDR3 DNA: TGCGCCAGCAGCCACCCGGACAGGGATTCTTCACCCCTCCACTTT
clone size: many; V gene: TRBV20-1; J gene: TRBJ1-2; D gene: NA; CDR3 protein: CSATRQITGQPYGYTF; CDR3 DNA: TGCAGTGCTACGCGCCAGATCACAGGACAGCCTTATGGCTACACCTTC
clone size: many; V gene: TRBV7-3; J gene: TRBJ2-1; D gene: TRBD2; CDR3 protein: CASSLTPIRTSGPYNEQFF; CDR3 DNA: TGTGCCAGCAGCTTAACACCCATCCGGACTAGCGGGCCCTACAATGAGCAGTTCTTC
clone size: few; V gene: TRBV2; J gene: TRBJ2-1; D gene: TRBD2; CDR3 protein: CASSEESGAYNEQFF; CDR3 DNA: TGTGCCAGCAGTGAAGAAAGCGGGGCTTACAATGAGCAGTTCTTC
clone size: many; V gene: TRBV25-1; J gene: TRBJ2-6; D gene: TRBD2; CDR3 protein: CASSEWGGPGANVLTF; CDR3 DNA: TGTGCCAGCAGTGAATGGGGGGGTCCTGGGGCCAACGTCCTGACTTTC
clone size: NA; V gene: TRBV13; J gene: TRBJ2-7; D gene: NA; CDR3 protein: CASSLEDGIYEQYF; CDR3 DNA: TGTGCCAGCAGCTTAGAAGACGGGATCTACGAGCAGTACTTC
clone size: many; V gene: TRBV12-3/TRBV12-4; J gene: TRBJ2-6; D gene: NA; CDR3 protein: CASSFGSPLSGANVLTF; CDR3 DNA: TGTGCCAGCAGTTTTGGCTCGCCGCTTTCTGGGGCCAACGTCCTGACTTTC
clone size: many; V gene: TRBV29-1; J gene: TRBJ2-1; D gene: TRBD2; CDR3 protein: CSVERGDYNEQFF; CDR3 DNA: TGCAGCGTTGAACGGGGGGATTACAATGAGCAGTTCTTC
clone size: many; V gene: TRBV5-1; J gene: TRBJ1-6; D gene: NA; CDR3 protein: CASSHRDGNNSPLHF; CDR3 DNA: TGCGCCAGCAGCCACCGGGACGGAAATAATTCACCCCTCCACTTT
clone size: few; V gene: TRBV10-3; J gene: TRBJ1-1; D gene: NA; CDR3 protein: CAITGQENTEAFF; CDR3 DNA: TGTGCCATCACCGGACAAGAAAACACTGAAGCTTTCTTT
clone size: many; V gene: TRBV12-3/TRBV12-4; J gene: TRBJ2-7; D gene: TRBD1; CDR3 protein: CASSLGQGAGEQYF; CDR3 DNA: TGTGCCAGCAGTTTAGGGCAGGGGGCTGGCGAGCAGTACTTC
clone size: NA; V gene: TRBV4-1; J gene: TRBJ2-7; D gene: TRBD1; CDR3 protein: CASSHAQGARQVYEQYF; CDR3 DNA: TGCGCCAGCAGCCATGCACAGGGGGCGCGTCAAGTTTACGAGCAGTACTTC
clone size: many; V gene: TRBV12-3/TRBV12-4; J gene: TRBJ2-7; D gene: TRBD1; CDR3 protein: CASSLLAGGYEQYF; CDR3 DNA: TGTGCCAGCAGTTTGTTAGCAGGGGGTTACGAGCAGTACTTC
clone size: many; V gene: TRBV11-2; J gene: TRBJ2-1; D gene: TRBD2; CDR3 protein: CASSLVAGGLNEQFF; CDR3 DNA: TGTGCCAGCAGCTTAGTCGCGGGGGGGCTAAATGAGCAGTTCTTC
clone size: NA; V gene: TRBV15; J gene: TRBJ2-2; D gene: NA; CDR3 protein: CATSRRGGLNTGELFF; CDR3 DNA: TGTGCCACCAGCAGAAGGGGGGGGCTGAACACCGGGGAGCTGTTTTTT
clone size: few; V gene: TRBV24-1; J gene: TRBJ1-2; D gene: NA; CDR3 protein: CATSDPHRELNYGYTF; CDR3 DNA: TGTGCCACCAGTGATCCGCACAGGGAACTTAACTATGGCTACACCTTC
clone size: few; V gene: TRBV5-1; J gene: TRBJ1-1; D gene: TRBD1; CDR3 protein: CASSLVQDRGTEAFF; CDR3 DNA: TGCGCCAGCAGCTTGGTTCAGGACAGGGGCACTGAAGCTTTCTTT
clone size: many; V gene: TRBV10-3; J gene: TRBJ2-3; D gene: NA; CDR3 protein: CATRTLTDTQYF; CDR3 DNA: TGTGCCACGAGGACGCTCACAGATACGCAGTATTTT
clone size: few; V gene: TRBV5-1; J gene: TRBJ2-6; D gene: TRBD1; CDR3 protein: CASSPRQGVSSGANVLTF; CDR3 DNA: TGCGCCAGCAGCCCTAGACAGGGGGTGAGCTCTGGGGCCAACGTCCTGACTTTC
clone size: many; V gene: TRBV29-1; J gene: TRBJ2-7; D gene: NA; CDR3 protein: CSVTTAYEQYF; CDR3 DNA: TGCAGCGTGACGACAGCCTACGAGCAGTACTTC
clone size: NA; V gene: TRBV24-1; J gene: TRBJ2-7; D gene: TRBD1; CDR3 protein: CATSDPGQGAYEQYF; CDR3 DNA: TGTGCCACCAGTGATCCGGGACAGGGAGCCTACGAGCAGTACTTC
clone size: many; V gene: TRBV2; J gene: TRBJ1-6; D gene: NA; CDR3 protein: CASRRDHNSPLHF; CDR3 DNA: TGTGCCAGCCGCAGGGATCATAATTCACCCCTCCACTTT
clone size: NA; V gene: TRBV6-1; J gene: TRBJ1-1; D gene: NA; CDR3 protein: CASSARGENTEAFF; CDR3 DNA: TGTGCCAGCAGTGCGAGAGGAGAGAACACTGAAGCTTTCTTT
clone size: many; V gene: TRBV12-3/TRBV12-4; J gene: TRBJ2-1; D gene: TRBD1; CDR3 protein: CASTRGQANYNEQFF; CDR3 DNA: TGTGCCAGCACCCGGGGACAGGCAAACTACAATGAGCAGTTCTTC
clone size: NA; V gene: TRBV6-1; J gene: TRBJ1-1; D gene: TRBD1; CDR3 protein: CASTETGATEAFF; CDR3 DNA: TGTGCCAGCACCGAAACAGGGGCCACTGAAGCTTTCTTT
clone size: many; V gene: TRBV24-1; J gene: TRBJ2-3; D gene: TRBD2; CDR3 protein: CATSDGASGSTDTQYF; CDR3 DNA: TGTGCCACCAGTGATGGGGCTAGCGGGAGCACAGATACGCAGTATTTT
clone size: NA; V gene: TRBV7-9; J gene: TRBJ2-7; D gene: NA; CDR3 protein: CASSQWGDEQYF; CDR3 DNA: TGTGCCAGCAGCCAGTGGGGGGACGAGCAGTACTTC
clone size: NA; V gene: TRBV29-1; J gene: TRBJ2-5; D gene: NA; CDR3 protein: CSGVTTRGETQYF; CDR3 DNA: TGCAGCGGGGTGACTACCAGAGGGGAGACCCAGTACTTC
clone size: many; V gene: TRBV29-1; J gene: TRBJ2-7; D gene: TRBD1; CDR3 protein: CSALGDSSYEQYF; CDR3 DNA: TGCAGCGCCCTCGGGGACAGTTCCTACGAGCAGTACTTC
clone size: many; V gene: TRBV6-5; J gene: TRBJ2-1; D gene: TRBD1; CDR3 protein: CASRDSGTGGDNEQFF; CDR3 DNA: TGTGCCAGCAGAGACTCCGGGACAGGTGGGGACAATGAGCAGTTCTTC
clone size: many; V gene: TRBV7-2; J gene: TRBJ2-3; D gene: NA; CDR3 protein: CASSLFGGWTDTQYF; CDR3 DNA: TGTGCCAGCAGCTTATTTGGGGGTTGGACAGATACGCAGTATTTT